The next 21 T cell receptor beta chains were all read from a single sample in a study of T-cell memory formation after mild COVID-19. TCRdb reprocessed the 5' RACE reads via MiXCR and lists one record per CDR3 protein. The repertoire includes roughly 350,000 distinct CDR3 sequences, roughly an eighth of them detected once, and 22% sits in the top ten. The source material was PBMCs or a T cell subset sorted from them (not recorded which). These receptors originate from a young man who had mild COVID-19 (a few samples of this study predate the infection). Cell type and time point are not known.

The chain links TRBV28 to TRBJ2-6; a weak D match, TRBD2 (6 bases). Germline V gene lookup returns CDR1 MDHEN and CDR2 SYDVKM. The CDR3 is 17 amino acids. The ends were cut back, 10 bases at V and 1 base at J, with 20 bases in the middle. For the CDR3, the DNA is TGTGCCACCGACGTTATGGGCGGGGTGTCTGGGGCCAACGTCCTGACTTTC. This translates into CATDVMGGVSGANVLTF.

This clonotype was recorded at least ten times. The V call is TRBV19, the J call TRBJ2-1, with 12 bases lining up with TRBD2. The germline V gene encodes CDR1 LNHDA and CDR2 SQIVND (reference sequence). The CDR3 length is 14 residues. Germline trimming cut 9 bases from V and 4 bases from J; bases unmatched to any gene: 4. CDR3 DNA sequence: TGTGCCAGCACAGGACTAGCGGGGTACAATGAGCAGTTCTTC. It is translated as CASTGLAGYNEQFF.

This clonotype has more than one count but fewer than ten. This rearrangement joins TRBV18 to TRBJ2-1, with D maybe TRBD1 (6 bases). There are 15 residues in the CDR3. Germline loops: CDR1 KGHSH, CDR2 LQKENI. The germline V and J ends were trimmed by 3 bases and 8 bases, with 17 bases remaining between them. The CDR3 protein is CASSPDSGVRDEQFF. The CDR3 coding sequence is TGTGCCAGCTCACCTGATTCAGGGGTAAGGGATGAGCAGTTCTTC.

This rearrangement joins TRBV7-2 to TRBJ1-2; unclear D gene. V gave up 0 bases and J gave up 14 bases, with 22 bases separating them. The CDR3 totals 15 residues. Germline V gene lookup returns CDR1 SGHTA and CDR2 FQGNSA. CDR3 residues: CASSLAEGRSPTLTF. Here the CDR3 DNA reads TGTGCCAGCAGCTTAGCTGAGGGCAGGTCCCCGACTCTAACCTTC.

The chain joins TRBV3-1 to TRBJ1-2, with 10 bases matching TRBD1. This CDR3 has 14 residues. V shed 5 bases and J 7 bases; nucleotides not matched to a gene: 7. Germline-derived CDR1 and CDR2 are LGHDT and YNNKEL (reference sequence). CDR3 DNA: TGTGCCAGCAGCTTCGGGACAGGGGTTGGTGGCTACACCTTC. Its translation is CASSFGTGVGGYTF.

This clonotype turned up a few times. The chain employs TRBV18 and TRBJ2-1; no firm D call. Trimming stripped 2 bases from V and 5 bases from J, with 4 bases between. CDR3 length: 12 residues. The V gene's germline CDR1 is KGHSH and CDR2 LQKENI. The CDR3 DNA reads TGTGCCAGCTCACCAACGGACAATGAGCAGTTCTTC. This codes for CASSPTDNEQFF.

This rearrangement joins TRBV28 to TRBJ2-3; tentative D call: TRBD1 (5 bases). This CDR3 spans 16 amino acids. Looked up from germline, CDR1 is MDHEN and CDR2 is SYDVKM. V lost 4 bases, J lost 0 bases, and 14 bases lay in between. CDR3 residues: CASSSTGSTSTDTQYF. The DNA of the CDR3 is TGTGCCAGCAGTTCCACAGGTTCGACTAGCACAGATACGCAGTATTTT.

This clonotype has just a few counts. This chain connects TRBV6-2 or TRBV6-3 to TRBJ1-5; D is possibly TRBD1 (6 bases). The CDR3 runs 14 residues. Germline CDR1 is MNHEY and CDR2 is SVGEGT. Trimming left V 6 bases short and J 5 bases short, with 14 bases between. The CDR3 loop is CASSPDRTHQPQHF. The CDR3 region has the DNA TGTGCCAGCAGCCCTGACAGGACCCATCAGCCCCAGCATTTT.

The V gene is TRBV11-2, the J gene TRBJ2-2; D ambiguous. The germline CDR1 and CDR2 sequences are SGHAT and FQNNGV. The CDR3 runs to 15 residues. V gave up 1 base and J gave up 2 bases, with 8 bases separating them. The CDR3 nucleotides read TGTGCCAGCAGCTTAGGGCTCCCCAACACCGGGGAGCTGTTTTTT. This gives the protein CASSLGLPNTGELFF. Variable domain in full (rest from reference TRBV11-2 and TRBJ2-2): EAGVAQSPRYKIIEKRQSVAFWCNPISGHATLYWYQQILGQGPKLLIQFQNNGVVDDSQLPKDRFSAERLKGVDSTLKIQPAKLEDSAVYLCASSLGLPNTGELFFGEGSRLTVL.

This clonotype has at least ten counts. CDR3 sequence: CASSVDGGNYGYTF. The CDR3 region has the DNA TGTGCCAGCAGCGTAGATGGGGGGAACTATGGCTACACCTTC. This chain connects TRBV9 to TRBJ1-2; a possible D gene is TRBD1 (5 bases). The CDR3 is 14 amino acids. From germline, CDR1 is SGDLS and CDR2 YYNGEE. Trimming removed 0 bases at V and 2 bases at J, with 8 bases between.

J is TRBJ2-1 and V is TRBV21-1; TRBD1, the table's D call, was not compared with the DNA. TRBV21-1 is an annotated pseudogene. This CDR3 has 14 residues. DNA for the CDR3: TGTGCCAGCGAAGCGGGGGCCTCCTACAATGAGCAGTTCTTC. This encodes CASEAGASYNEQFF.

This clonotype was seen ten or more times. V and J are TRBV11-1 and TRBJ2-1; D is possibly TRBD1 or TRBD2 (5 bases each). The CDR3 extends over 14 amino acids. The V gene's germline CDR1 is SGHAT and CDR2 FQDESV (reference sequence). The ends were cut back, 1 base at V and 7 bases at J, with 11 bases in the middle. The CDR3 is CASSLGWGSNEQFF. The CDR3 coding sequence is TGTGCCAGCAGCTTAGGTTGGGGGTCTAATGAGCAGTTCTTC.

This clonotype was observed at least ten times. The chain combines TRBV4-2 with TRBJ2-7; D is possibly TRBD1 or TRBD2 (5 bases each). Germline CDR1 LGHNA, CDR2 YNFKEQ. V lost 0 bases to trimming and J lost 5 bases, with 11 bases between them. The CDR3 consists of 14 residues. In DNA, the CDR3 is TGTGCCAGCAGCCAAGATGGGGGTTGGAACGAGCAGTACTTC. It translates to CASSQDGGWNEQYF.

The chain combines TRBV12-3 or TRBV12-4 with TRBJ1-1, with D unclear. V lost 6 bases and J lost 12, with 17 bases in between. The CDR3 loop spans 12 amino acids. Written as DNA, the CDR3 is TGTGCCAGCAGCCCCCCGGGGAAGAAGTCTTTCTTT. Its translation is CASSPPGKKSFF.

Many counts were recorded for this clonotype. The CDR3 sequence: CASSLALADEQYF. The CDR3 DNA follows: TGTGCCAGCAGCTTAGCCCTAGCGGACGAGCAGTACTTC. The chain is built from TRBV7-8 and TRBJ2-7; 7 nucleotides match TRBD2. Germline V lookup: CDR1 SGHVS, CDR2 FQNEAQ. CDR3 length: 13 amino acids. J lost 5 bases, V lost 0 bases, and 1 base had no gene match. Full variable domain (outside the CDR3, taken from reference TRBV7-8 and TRBJ2-7): GAGVSQSPRYKVAKRGQDVALRCDPISGHVSLFWYQQALGQGPEFLTYFQNEAQLDKSGLPSDRFFAERPEGSVSTLKIQRTQQEDSAVYLCASSLALADEQYFGPGTRLTVT.

The chain carries TRBV2 and TRBJ1-1; no reliable D call. Between the trimmed V and J ends, which lost 7 bases and 4 bases, there was a span of 10 bases. The CDR3 covers 12 residues. Germline V gene lookup returns CDR1 SNHLY and CDR2 FYNNEI. CDR3 DNA sequence: TGTGCCAGCATGACGATGGGCACTGAAGCTTTCTTT. Its translation: CASMTMGTEAFF.

There are a few counts of this clonotype. The V gene is TRBV6-1, the J gene TRBJ2-7; tentative D call: TRBD2 (6 bases). The length of the CDR3 is 15 residues. The germline V gene encodes CDR1 MNHNS and CDR2 SASEGT. V lost 1 base and J lost 3, with 13 bases in between. This CDR3 is CASSEGGTAFYEQYV. DNA for the CDR3: TGTGCCAGCAGTGAAGGAGGGACTGCTTTCTACGAGCAGTACGTC.

This clonotype turned up a few times. As DNA, the CDR3 is TGCAGTGCTACGGGGGGTCATCCTCAGGACGAGCAGTACGTC. Amino acids: CSATGGHPQDEQYV. The chain recombines TRBV20-1 with TRBJ2-7; 7 bases agree with TRBD2. Trimming took 4 bases from V and 5 from J; bases not matched to a gene: 11. The CDR3 contains 14 residues. Germline CDR1 and CDR2: DFQATT and SNEGSKA (reference sequence).

This clonotype turned up a few times. The J gene is TRBJ2-3, the V gene TRBV20-1; D may be TRBD2 (6 bases). The CDR3 is 13 amino acids. Germline CDR1 and CDR2: DFQATT and SNEGSKA (reference sequence). The ends were cut back, 3 bases at V and 3 bases at J, with 10 bases in the middle. The CDR3 bases are TGCAGTGCTAGGTCCGGGGGAACAGATACGCAGTATTTT. This codes for CSARSGGTDTQYF.

The sample holds a few counts of this clonotype. The chain uses TRBV7-9 and TRBJ1-3, with 8 nucleotides matching TRBD1. With 5 bases clipped from V and 8 bases from J, the junction kept 8 bases outside the gene matches. CDR1 is SEHNR, CDR2 FQNEAQ, per germline (reference sequence). This CDR3 contains 14 residues. The CDR3 loop reads CASSAFRGRHTIYF. CDR3 bases: TGTGCCAGCAGCGCATTCAGGGGGCGCCACACCATATATTTT.

The J gene is TRBJ2-5, the V gene TRBV7-2; 8 nucleotides line up with TRBD2. V lost 5 bases, J lost 6 bases, and 8 bases stayed unmatched. CDR1 and CDR2 (germline): SGHTA, FQGNSA. The CDR3 totals 14 residues. CDR3 residues: CASSPPRGGQTQYF. CDR3 DNA sequence: TGTGCCAGCAGCCCCCCCCGGGGGGGCCAGACCCAGTACTTC.